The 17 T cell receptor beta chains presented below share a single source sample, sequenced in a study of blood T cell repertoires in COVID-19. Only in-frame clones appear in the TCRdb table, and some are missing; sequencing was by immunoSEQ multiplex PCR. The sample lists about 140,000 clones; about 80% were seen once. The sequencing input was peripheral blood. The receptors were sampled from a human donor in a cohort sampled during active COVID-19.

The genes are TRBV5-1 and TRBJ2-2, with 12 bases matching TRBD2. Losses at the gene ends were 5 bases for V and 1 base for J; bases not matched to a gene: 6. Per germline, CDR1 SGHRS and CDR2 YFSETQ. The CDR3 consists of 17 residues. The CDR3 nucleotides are TGCGCCAGCAGTCCTACTAGCGGGGGGCGGAACACCGGGGAGCTGTTTTTT. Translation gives CASSPTSGGRNTGELFF.

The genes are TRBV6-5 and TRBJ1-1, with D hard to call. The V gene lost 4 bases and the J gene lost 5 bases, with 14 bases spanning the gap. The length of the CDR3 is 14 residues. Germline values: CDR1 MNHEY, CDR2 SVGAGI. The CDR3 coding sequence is TGTGCCAGCAGTTCTCACGCCCGAGGGACTGAAGCTTTCTTT. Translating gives CASSSHARGTEAFF.

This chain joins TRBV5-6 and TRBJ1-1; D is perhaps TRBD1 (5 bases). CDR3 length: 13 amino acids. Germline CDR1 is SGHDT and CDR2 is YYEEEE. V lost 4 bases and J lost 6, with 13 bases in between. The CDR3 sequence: CASSNQGLSEAFF. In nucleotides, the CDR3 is TGTGCCAGCAGCAACCAGGGTTTGTCTGAAGCTTTCTTT.

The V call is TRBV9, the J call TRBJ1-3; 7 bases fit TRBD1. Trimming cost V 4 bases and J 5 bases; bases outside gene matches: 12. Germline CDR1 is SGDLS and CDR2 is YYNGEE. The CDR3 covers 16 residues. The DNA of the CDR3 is TGTGCCAGCAGCCCAAGGACAGGAGGTACGCGAAACACCATATATTTT. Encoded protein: CASSPRTGGTRNTIYF.

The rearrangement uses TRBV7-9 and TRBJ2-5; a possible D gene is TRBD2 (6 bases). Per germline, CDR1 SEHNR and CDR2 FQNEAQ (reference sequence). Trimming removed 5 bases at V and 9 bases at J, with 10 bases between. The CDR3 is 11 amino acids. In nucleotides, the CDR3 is TGTGCCAGCAGCCCGCGGGACGCCCAGTACTTC. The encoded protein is CASSPRDAQYF. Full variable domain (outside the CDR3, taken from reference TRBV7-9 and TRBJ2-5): DTGVSQNPRHKITKRGQNVTFRCDPISEHNRLYWYRQTLGQGPEFLTYFQNEAQLEKSRLLSDRFSAERPKGSFSTLEIQRTEQGDSAMYLCASSPRDAQYFGPGTRLLVL.

CDR3 coding DNA: TGCGCCAGCAGCCAAGACCGGGGGGGATATTCCGGAGATACGCAGTATTTT. Translating it yields CASSQDRGGYSGDTQYF. J is TRBJ2-3 and V is TRBV4-1, with 8 bases aligning to TRBD2. In germline, CDR1 is MGHRA, CDR2 YSYEKL. The V gene end was trimmed by 0 bases and the J gene end by 5 bases; junction bases not matched to a gene: 10. The CDR3 has 17 amino acids.

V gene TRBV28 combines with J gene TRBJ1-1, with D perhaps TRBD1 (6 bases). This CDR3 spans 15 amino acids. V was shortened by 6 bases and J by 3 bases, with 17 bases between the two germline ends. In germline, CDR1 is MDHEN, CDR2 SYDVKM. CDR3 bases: TGTGCCAGCAGGGGCGGGGGGGGCGTTCACACTGAAGCTTTCTTT. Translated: CASRGGGGVHTEAFF.

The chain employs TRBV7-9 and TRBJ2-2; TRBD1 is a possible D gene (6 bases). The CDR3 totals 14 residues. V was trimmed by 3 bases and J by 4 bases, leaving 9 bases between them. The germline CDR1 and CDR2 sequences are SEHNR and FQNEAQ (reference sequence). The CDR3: CASSLGHGTGELFF. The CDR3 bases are TGTGCCAGCAGCTTGGGACATGGCACCGGGGAGCTGTTTTTT.

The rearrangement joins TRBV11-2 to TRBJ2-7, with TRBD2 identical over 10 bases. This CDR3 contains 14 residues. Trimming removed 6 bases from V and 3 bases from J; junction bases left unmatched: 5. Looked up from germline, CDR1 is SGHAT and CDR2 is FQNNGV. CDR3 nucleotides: TGTGCCAGCAGATCGATAGCGGGGGGCTACGAGCAGTACTTC. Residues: CASRSIAGGYEQYF.

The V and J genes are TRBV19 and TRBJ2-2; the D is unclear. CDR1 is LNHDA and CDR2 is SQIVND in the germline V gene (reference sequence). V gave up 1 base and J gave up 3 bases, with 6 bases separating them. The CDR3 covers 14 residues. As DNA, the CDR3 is TGTGCCAGTAGTATAGGACTGTACACCGGGGAGCTGTTTTTT. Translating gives CASSIGLYTGELFF.

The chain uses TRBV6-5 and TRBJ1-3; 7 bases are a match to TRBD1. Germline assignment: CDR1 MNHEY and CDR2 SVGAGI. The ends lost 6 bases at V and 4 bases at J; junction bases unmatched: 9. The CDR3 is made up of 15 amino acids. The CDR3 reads CASRPRTGGGNTIYF. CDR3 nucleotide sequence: TGTGCCAGCAGGCCCAGGACAGGCGGGGGAAACACCATATATTTT.

CDR3 nucleotides: TGTGCCATCAGTGAGCCCCCCCGGACATACAACACCGGGGAGCTGTTTTTT. It specifies CAISEPPRTYNTGELFF. The chain joins TRBV10-3 to TRBJ2-2, with D possibly TRBD1 on 5 matching bases. Trimming stripped 2 bases from V and 2 bases from J, with 15 bases between. The germline V gene encodes CDR1 ENHRY and CDR2 SYGVKD. The CDR3 runs to 17 residues.

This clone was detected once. The chain's CDR3 is CASSLGLLEDQPQHF. In nucleotides, the CDR3 is TGTGCCAGCAGCTTGGGGCTCCTGGAGGATCAGCCCCAGCATTTT. The chain joins TRBV5-8 to TRBJ1-5; D gene uncertain. The CDR3 length is 15 residues. V lost 0 bases and J lost 5, with 12 bases in between. Germline CDR1 SGHTS, CDR2 YDEGEE.

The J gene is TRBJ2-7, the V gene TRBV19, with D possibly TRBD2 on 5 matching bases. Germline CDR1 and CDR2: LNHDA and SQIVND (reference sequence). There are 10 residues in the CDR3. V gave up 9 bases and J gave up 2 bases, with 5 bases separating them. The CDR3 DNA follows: TGTGCCAGCGGGACCTACGAGCAGTACTTC. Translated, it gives CASGTYEQYF. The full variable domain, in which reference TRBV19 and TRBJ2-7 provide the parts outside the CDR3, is DGGITQSPKYLFRKEGQNVTLSCEQNLNHDAMYWYRQDPGQGLRLIYYSQIVNDFQKGDIAEGYSVSREKKESFPLTVTSAQKNPTAFYLCASGTYEQYFGPGTRLTVT.

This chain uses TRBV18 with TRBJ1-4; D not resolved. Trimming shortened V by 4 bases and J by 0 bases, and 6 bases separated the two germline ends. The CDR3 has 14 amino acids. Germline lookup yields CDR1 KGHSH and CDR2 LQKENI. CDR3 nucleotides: TGTGCCAGCTCACTAGTCACAACTAATGAAAAACTGTTTTTT. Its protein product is CASSLVTTNEKLFF.

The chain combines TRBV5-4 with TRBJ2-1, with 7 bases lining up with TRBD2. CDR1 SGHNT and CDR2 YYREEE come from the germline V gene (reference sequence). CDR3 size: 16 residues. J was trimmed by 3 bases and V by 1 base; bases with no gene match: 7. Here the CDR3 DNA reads TGTGCCAGCAGCTTGTTAACGCGGGGGAACTACAATGAGCAGTTCTTC. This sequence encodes CASSLLTRGNYNEQFF.

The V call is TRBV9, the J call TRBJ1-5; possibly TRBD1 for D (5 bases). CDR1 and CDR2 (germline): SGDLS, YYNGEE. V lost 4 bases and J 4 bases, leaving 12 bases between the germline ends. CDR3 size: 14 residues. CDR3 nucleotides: TGTGCCAGCAGCCCCCGGGGGGGGAATCAGCCCCAGCATTTT. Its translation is CASSPRGGNQPQHF.